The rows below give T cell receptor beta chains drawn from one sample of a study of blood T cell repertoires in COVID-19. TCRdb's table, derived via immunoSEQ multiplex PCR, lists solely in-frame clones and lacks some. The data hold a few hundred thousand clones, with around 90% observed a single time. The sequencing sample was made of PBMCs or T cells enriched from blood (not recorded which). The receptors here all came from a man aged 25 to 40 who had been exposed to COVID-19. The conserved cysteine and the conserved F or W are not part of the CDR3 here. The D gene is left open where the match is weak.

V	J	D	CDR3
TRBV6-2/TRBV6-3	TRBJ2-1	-	ASSYGGVSYNEQF
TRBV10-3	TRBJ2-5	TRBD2	AISGGTPYQETQY
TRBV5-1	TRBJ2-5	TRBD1	ASSLGDRGTGETQY
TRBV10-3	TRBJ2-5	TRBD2	AISESSGLLETQY
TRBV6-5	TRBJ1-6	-	ASSLTGTYNSPLH
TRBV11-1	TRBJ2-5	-	ASSLEGAMGETQY
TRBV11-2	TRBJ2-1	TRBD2	ASSLVHGGGANEQF
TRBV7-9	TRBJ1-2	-	ASSSRQKHYGYT
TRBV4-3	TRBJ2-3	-	ASSQRLDSSTDTQY
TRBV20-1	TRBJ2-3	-	SASSGNTDTQY
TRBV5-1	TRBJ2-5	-	ASSSGPQETQY
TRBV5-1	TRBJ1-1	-	ASSLGPTNTEAF
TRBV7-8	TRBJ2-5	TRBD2	ASSLVVAGGPYQETQY
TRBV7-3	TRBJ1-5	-	ASSPTQGYSNQPQH
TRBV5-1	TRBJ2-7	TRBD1	ASSTVDRATYEQY
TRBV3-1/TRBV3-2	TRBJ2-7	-	ASSQEGPRTEYYEQY
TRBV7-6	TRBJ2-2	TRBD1	ASSLGGQGAVELF